The rows below give T cell receptor beta chains drawn from one sample of a study of T cell changes during pregnancy in multiple sclerosis. Only in-frame clones appear in the TCRdb table, and some are missing; sequencing was by immunoSEQ multiplex PCR. The repertoire holds 25,000 to 35,000 clones, about 90% seen once, with about 4.9% in the top ten. The material was peripheral blood, obtained in the first trimester of pregnancy. These receptor sequences come from a female donor in good health, enrolled as a control in a pregnancy study. CDR3s include the opening cysteine and the closing phenylalanine or tryptophan. The D gene is left open where the match is weak. Only part of the rows carry a size: once, few, many, or a class if the clone is expanded.

>TRBJ1-5|NA|NA|TRBV19
CASGDGGKYQPQHF
TGTGCCAGTGGGGATGGGGGCAAATATCAGCCCCAGCATTTT
>TRBJ1-1|once|TRBD1|TRBV10-2
CASTGTGVVTEAFF
TGCGCCAGCACCGGGACAGGGGTGGTCACTGAAGCTTTCTTT
>TRBJ2-7|NA|NA|TRBV10-2
CASQDSALSYEQYF
TGCGCCAGCCAGGACAGCGCCCTTTCCTACGAGCAGTACTTC
>TRBJ1-2|NA|TRBD1|TRBV6-5
CASSYATGGGGYTF
TGTGCCAGCAGTTACGCAACAGGGGGCGGTGGCTACACCTTC
>TRBJ2-7|NA|NA|TRBV29-1
CSVETGTVSYEQYF
TGCAGCGTGGAGACAGGGACTGTCTCCTACGAGCAGTACTTC
>TRBJ1-4|NA|TRBD1|TRBV19
CASSVDRDQNEKLFF
TGTGCCAGTAGTGTCGACAGGGACCAAAATGAAAAACTGTTTTTT
>TRBJ1-2|NA|TRBD1|TRBV23-1
CARQGVFGYTF
TGCGCCCGACAGGGGGTGTTTGGCTACACCTTC
>TRBJ2-2|NA|TRBD2|TRBV2
CASSLGGWGGELFF
TGTGCCAGCAGCCTCGGGGGGTGGGGCGGGGAGCTGTTTTTT
>TRBJ1-6|NA|NA|TRBV5-1
CASSESRSFIGAPLHF
TGCGCCAGCTCTGAATCGCGGAGCTTCATAGGGGCACCCCTCCACTTT
>TRBJ1-6|NA|TRBD1|TRBV5-1
CASSSGTEGAPLHF
TGCGCCAGCAGCTCCGGGACAGAAGGGGCACCCCTCCACTTT
>TRBJ2-1|NA|TRBD2|TRBV29-1
CSVEASGNNEQFF
TGCAGCGTTGAAGCGAGCGGGAACAATGAGCAGTTCTTC
>TRBJ2-3|NA|TRBD1|TRBV30
CAWSHRQGRTDTQYF
TGTGCCTGGAGTCATAGACAGGGACGAACAGATACGCAGTATTTT
>TRBJ1-3|few|NA|TRBV27
CASSAIQGSGNTIYF
TGTGCCAGCAGTGCCATTCAGGGTTCTGGAAACACCATATATTTT
>TRBJ2-3|NA|TRBD2|TRBV7-2
CASSLRVAGANTDTQYF
TGTGCCAGCAGCTTAAGGGTAGCGGGGGCGAACACAGATACGCAGTATTTT
>TRBJ2-2|NA|NA|TRBV10-3
CAIRMGHSNTGELFF
TGTGCCATCAGAATGGGACACTCGAACACCGGGGAGCTGTTTTTT
>TRBJ2-2|few|NA|TRBV19
CATIGGINTGELFF
TGTGCCACCATCGGGGGAATTAACACCGGGGAGCTGTTTTTT
>TRBJ1-4|NA|NA|TRBV28
CASSTRWGRNEKLFF
TGTGCCAGCAGTACCCGATGGGGGAGGAACGAAAAACTGTTTTTT
>TRBJ1-1|few|NA|TRBV6-4
CASSDFGGAEAFF
TGTGCCAGCAGTGACTTCGGAGGGGCTGAAGCTTTCTTT
>TRBJ2-2|once|TRBD2|TRBV5-1
CASSPSGRTGELFF
TGCGCCAGCAGCCCTAGCGGGAGGACCGGGGAGCTGTTTTTT
>TRBJ2-1|NA|TRBD2|TRBV5-6
CASSLRLAGANEQFF
TGTGCCAGCAGCTTGAGGCTAGCGGGAGCCAATGAGCAGTTCTTC
>TRBJ2-1|NA|TRBD2|TRBV6-1
CASSSRGTSYNEQFF
TGTGCCAGCAGTTCGCGGGGGACCTCCTACAATGAGCAGTTCTTC
>TRBJ1-1|NA|NA|TRBV6-1
CASTSTGLAEAFF
TGTGCCAGCACTTCTACAGGTTTGGCTGAAGCTTTCTTT
>TRBJ1-2|few|NA|TRBV11-2
CASSDNRVRGYTF
TGTGCCAGCAGCGACAACAGGGTGCGTGGCTACACCTTC
>TRBJ1-5|once|NA|TRBV19
CASSISLRRNQPQHF
TGTGCCAGTAGTATTTCTTTGAGGCGGAATCAGCCCCAGCATTTT
>TRBJ1-1|NA|NA|TRBV2
CASSVRGLGNTEAFF
TGCGCCAGCAGCGTCAGGGGCTTGGGGAACACTGAAGCTTTCTTT
>TRBJ1-3|NA|NA|TRBV5-1
CASSRISGGSSGNTIYF
TGCGCCAGCAGCCGAATCTCCGGCGGATCCTCTGGAAACACCATATATTTT
>TRBJ1-5|NA|TRBD1|TRBV27
CASGSGQGLTQPQHF
TGTGCCAGCGGCTCTGGACAGGGTCTAACTCAGCCCCAGCATTTT
>TRBJ2-3|NA|NA|TRBV30
CAWDRVGTDTQYF
TGTGCCTGGGATCGGGTTGGCACAGATACGCAGTATTTT
>TRBJ2-7|NA|TRBD1|TRBV5-6
CASSLGDRATYEQYF
TGTGCCAGCAGCTTAGGGGACAGGGCAACCTACGAGCAGTACTTC
>TRBJ1-2|NA|TRBD1|TRBV5-4
CASSSGTGGYGYTF
TGTGCCAGCAGCTCCGGGACAGGGGGGTATGGCTACACCTTC
>TRBJ2-7|NA|TRBD2|TRBV2
CASSEVVAGEQYF
TGTGCCAGCAGTGAGGTGGTAGCGGGCGAGCAGTACTTC
>TRBJ1-1|NA|NA|TRBV7-2
CASSYPPVAEAFF
TGTGCCAGCAGCTACCCCCCGGTCGCTGAAGCTTTCTTT
>TRBJ2-2|NA|NA|TRBV21-1
CASSKDSSGRVYTGELFF
TGTGCCAGCAGCAAAGATAGTAGCGGGAGGGTGTACACCGGGGAGCTGTTTTTT
>TRBJ1-5|NA|NA|TRBV27
CASSLSSRDQPQHF
TGTGCCAGCAGTCTATCGTCCAGGGATCAGCCCCAGCATTTT
>TRBJ1-1|NA|NA|TRBV5-1
CASSLEGEMNTEAFF
TGCGCCAGCAGCTTGGAAGGGGAAATGAACACTGAAGCTTTCTTT
>TRBJ1-5|NA|NA|TRBV7-8
CASSQILGGDNQPQHF
TGTGCCAGCAGCCAGATTTTGGGGGGGGACAATCAGCCCCAGCATTTT
>TRBJ1-2|NA|NA|TRBV18
CASSPSITGFDGYTF
TGTGCCAGCTCACCAAGTATTACGGGGTTCGATGGCTACACCTTC
>TRBJ2-5|NA|TRBD2|TRBV2
CASSGAGAGETQYF
TGTGCCAGCAGTGGAGCGGGGGCGGGAGAGACCCAGTACTTC
>TRBJ1-2|NA|NA|TRBV2
CASSARTVNYGYTF
TGTGCCAGCAGTGCGCGGACAGTTAACTATGGCTACACCTTC
>TRBJ1-4|NA|NA|TRBV5-6
CASSLLTGTPATNEKLFF
TGTGCCAGCAGCTTACTAACAGGGACCCCCGCAACTAATGAAAAACTGTTTTTT
>TRBJ2-5|NA|TRBD1|TRBV9
CASSWTGGRQETQYF
TGTGCCAGCAGCTGGACAGGGGGTCGTCAAGAGACCCAGTACTTC
>TRBJ2-7|NA|NA|TRBV6-4
CASSDSRGLAYEQYF
TGTGCCAGCAGTGACTCGCGGGGGCTCGCCTACGAGCAGTACTTC
>TRBJ1-1|NA|TRBD1|TRBV7-2
CASSPHRGTEAFF
TGTGCCAGCAGCCCCCACAGGGGGACTGAAGCTTTCTTT
>TRBJ2-7|NA|TRBD1|TRBV4-3
CASSQTTGKDYEQYF
TGCGCCAGCAGCCAAACGACAGGGAAAGACTACGAGCAGTACTTC
>TRBJ1-1|NA|NA|TRBV29-1
CSVELIKGVGEAFF
TGCAGCGTTGAATTGATAAAGGGGGTGGGTGAAGCTTTCTTT